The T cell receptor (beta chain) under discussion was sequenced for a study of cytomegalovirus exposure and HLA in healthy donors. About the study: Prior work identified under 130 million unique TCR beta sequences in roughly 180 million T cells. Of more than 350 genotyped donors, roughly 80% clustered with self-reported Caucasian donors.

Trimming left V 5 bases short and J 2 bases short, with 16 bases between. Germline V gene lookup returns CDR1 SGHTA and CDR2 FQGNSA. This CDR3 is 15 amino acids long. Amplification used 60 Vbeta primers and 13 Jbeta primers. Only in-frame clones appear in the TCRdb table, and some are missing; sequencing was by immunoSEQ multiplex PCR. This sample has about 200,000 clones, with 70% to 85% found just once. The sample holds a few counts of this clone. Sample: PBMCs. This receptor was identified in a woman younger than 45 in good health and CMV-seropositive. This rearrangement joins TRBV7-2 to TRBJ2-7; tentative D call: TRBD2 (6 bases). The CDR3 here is CASSTTGTDPYEQYF. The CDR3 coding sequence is TGTGCCAGCAGCACGACCGGGACTGATCCCTACGAGCAGTACTTC.